What follows are 3 T cell receptor beta chains derived from one specimen sequenced in a study of shared clonotypes between healthy human individuals. The method was immunoSEQ multiplex PCR; TCRdb's version includes in-frame clones alone and lacks a portion of them. The data show some 1,400,000 clones, roughly 96% seen once. Sequencing was carried out using naive CD4+ T cells sorted from blood. Subset defined: CD45RA+ positively selected. These receptors all stem from a man aged 30 to 45 in good health.

The chain links TRBV28 to TRBJ1-1, with no clear D. The CDR3 spans 15 residues. Germline CDR1 MDHEN, CDR2 SYDVKM. The V end lost 5 bases, the J end lost 5 bases, and 18 bases lay between the germline ends. Here the CDR3 reads CASSPPITLGTEAFF. Here the CDR3 DNA reads TGTGCCAGCAGTCCACCAATAACCCTAGGGACTGAAGCTTTCTTT.

The chain carries TRBV9 and TRBJ2-1; D may be TRBD2 (7 bases). The CDR3 is made up of 17 amino acids. CDR1 is SGDLS and CDR2 is YYNGEE in the germline V gene. The ends were cut back, 4 bases at V and 8 bases at J, with 25 bases in the middle. The CDR3 loop is CASSPKIRTRGDDEQFF. For the CDR3, the DNA is TGTGCCAGCAGCCCGAAGATCAGGACTAGGGGGGACGATGAGCAGTTCTTC.

V and J are TRBV7-9 and TRBJ2-1, with TRBD2 identical over 8 bases. The germline CDR1 and CDR2 sequences are SEHNR and FQNEAQ (reference sequence). The junction had 9 bases not matched to a gene; V was cut back by 2 bases and J by 9 bases. The CDR3 has 15 residues. CDR3 in DNA: TGTGCCAGCAGCTTAATTGGAGCGGGAGTTGGTGAGCAGTTCTTC. Encoded protein: CASSLIGAGVGEQFF.